The sequence of this T cell receptor beta chain was determined in a study of prognosis after radiotherapy for stage I lung cancer. Study outcomes and limitations: It was in patients who developed distant metastases that Shannon entropy after stereotactic body radiation therapy was lower.

Trimming at V came to 0 bases and at J to 9 bases, leaving 5 bases not matched to a gene. This CDR3 contains 15 residues. Two-round multiplex PCR, the amplification method, yielded TCR beta CDR3 from genomic DNA. Primers specific to each TRBV and TRBJ gene were used in first-round PCR. TCRdb re-derived calls from the multiplex PCR reads in MiXCR, one entry per CDR3 protein. Here the sample spans roughly 15,000 distinct CDR3 sequences, more than 15% being singletons. Many counts were recorded for this clonotype. As yet, its antigen is unknown. The sequences come from PBMCs, collected before or after stereotactic body radiation therapy (not recorded which). This TCR derives from a donor at least 50 years old with non-small cell lung cancer. The chain couples TRBV12-3 or TRBV12-4 to TRBJ1-6; 7 nucleotides agree with TRBD1. This CDR3 is CASSLAWTGFSPLHF. The DNA of the CDR3 is TGTGCCAGCAGTTTAGCTTGGACAGGTTTTTCACCCCTCCACTTT.